The sample holds a few counts of the clone carrying this TCR beta chain. Germline lookup yields CDR1 SGHRS and CDR2 YFSETQ. This CDR3 comprises 13 residues. Trimming took 0 bases from V and 4 from J, leaving 7 bases between them. TCRdb's copy holds only in-frame clones and misses some; the assay was immunoSEQ multiplex PCR. The sample includes around 200,000 clones, around 84% seen only once; the top ten take about 15%. The entry originates in a study of blood T cell repertoires in COVID-19. The sequence came from a woman in her sixties or seventies with COVID-19, enrolled during active disease. The material sequenced was peripheral blood. The chain carries TRBV5-1 and TRBJ1-2, with D unclear. Here the CDR3 DNA reads TGCGCCAGCAGCTTGGACAGCCTCTATGGCTACACCTTC. It translates to CASSLDSLYGYTF.